Each of the 3 T cell receptor beta chains below was sequenced from the same sample in a study of blood T cell repertoires in COVID-19. Here immunoSEQ multiplex PCR was the method, and the copy in TCRdb shows in-frame clones only, minus some. This sample has 200,000 to 300,000 clones; roughly 80% occur once, and the top ten carry 6.5% to 9%. The specimen was peripheral blood. The receptors shown here come from a woman at least 80 years old with COVID-19, enrolled during active disease.

V is TRBV7-2 and J is TRBJ2-1, with TRBD2 matching over 9 bases. Germline CDR1 and CDR2: SGHTA and FQGNSA. The CDR3 extends over 17 amino acids. J lost 4 bases, V lost 5 bases, and 12 bases had no gene match. The CDR3 nucleotides are TGTGCCAGCAGCCCCTCGGGCTCGCGGGGGGGATACAATGAGCAGTTCTTC. Amino acid sequence: CASSPSGSRGGYNEQFF.

The rearrangement uses TRBV29-1 and TRBJ1-2; 9 bases map to TRBD1. From germline, CDR1 is SQVTM and CDR2 ANQGSEA. This CDR3 has 14 residues. Trimming at V came to 7 bases and at J to 0 bases, leaving 6 bases not matched to a gene. The CDR3 reads CSGAGDRANYGYTF. Here the CDR3 DNA reads TGCAGCGGGGCCGGGGACAGGGCTAACTATGGCTACACCTTC.

This sequence joins TRBV29-1 and TRBJ1-4, with 7 bases aligning to TRBD1. This CDR3 is built from 12 residues. Germline CDR1 reads SQVTM; CDR2 reads ANQGSEA. The trim removed 6 bases at V and 8 bases at J, leaving 6 bases unmatched. CDR3 DNA sequence: TGCAGCGTCTCGACAGGGCGGGAAAAACTGTTTTTT. Translation gives CSVSTGREKLFF.